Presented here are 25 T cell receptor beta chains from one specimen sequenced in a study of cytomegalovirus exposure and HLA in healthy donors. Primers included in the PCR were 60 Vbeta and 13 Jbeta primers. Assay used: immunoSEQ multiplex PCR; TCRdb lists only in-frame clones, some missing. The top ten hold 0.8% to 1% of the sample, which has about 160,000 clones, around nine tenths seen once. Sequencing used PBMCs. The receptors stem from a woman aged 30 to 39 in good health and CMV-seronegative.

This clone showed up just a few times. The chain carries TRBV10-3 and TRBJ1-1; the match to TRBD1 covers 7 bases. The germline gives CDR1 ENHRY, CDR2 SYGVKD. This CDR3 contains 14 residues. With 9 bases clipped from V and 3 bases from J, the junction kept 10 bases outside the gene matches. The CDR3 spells CAISPRQGHTEAFF. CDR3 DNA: TGTGCCATAAGTCCCCGACAGGGCCACACTGAAGCTTTCTTT.

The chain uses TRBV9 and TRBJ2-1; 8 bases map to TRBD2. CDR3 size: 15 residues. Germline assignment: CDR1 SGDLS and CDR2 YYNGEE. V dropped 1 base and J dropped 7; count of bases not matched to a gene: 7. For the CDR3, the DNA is TGTGCCAGCAGCGTAATAAGCGGGAGCTCAAATGAGCAGTTCTTC. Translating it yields CASSVISGSSNEQFF.

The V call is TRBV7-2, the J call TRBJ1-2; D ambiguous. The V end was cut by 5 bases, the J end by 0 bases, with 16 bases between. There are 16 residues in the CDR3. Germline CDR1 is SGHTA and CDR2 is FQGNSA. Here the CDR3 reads CASSQFRGSPNYGYTF. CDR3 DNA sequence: TGTGCCAGCAGCCAATTTCGGGGTTCCCCTAACTATGGCTACACCTTC.

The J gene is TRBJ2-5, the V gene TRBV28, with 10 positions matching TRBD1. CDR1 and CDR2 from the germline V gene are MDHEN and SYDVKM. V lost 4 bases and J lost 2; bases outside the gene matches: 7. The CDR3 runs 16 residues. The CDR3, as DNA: TGTGCCAGCAGTTGGGACAGGGGTTTGAGGCAAGAGACCCAGTACTTC. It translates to CASSWDRGLRQETQYF.

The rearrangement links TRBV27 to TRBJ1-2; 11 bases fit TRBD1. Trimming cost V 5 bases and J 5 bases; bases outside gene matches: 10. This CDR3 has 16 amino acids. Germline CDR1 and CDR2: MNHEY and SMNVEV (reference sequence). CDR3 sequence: CASSPGQGAVRYGYTF. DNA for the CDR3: TGTGCCAGCAGTCCAGGACAGGGGGCGGTTAGATATGGCTACACCTTC.

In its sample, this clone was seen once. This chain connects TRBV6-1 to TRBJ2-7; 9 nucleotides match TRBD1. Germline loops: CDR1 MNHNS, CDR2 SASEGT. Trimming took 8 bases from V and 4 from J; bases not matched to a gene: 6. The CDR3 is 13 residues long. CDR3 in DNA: TGTGCCAGCTCCACCGACAGGGGGTACGAGCAGTACTTC. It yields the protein CASSTDRGYEQYF.

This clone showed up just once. For the CDR3, the DNA is TGTGCCAGCAGCGTACAGGGGATCGGGGAGCTGTTTTTT. It yields the protein CASSVQGIGELFF. The rearrangement links TRBV9 to TRBJ2-2; D perhaps matches TRBD1 (6 bases). Trimming removed 1 base from V and 7 bases from J, with 8 bases in between. The germline V gene encodes CDR1 SGDLS and CDR2 YYNGEE. The CDR3 contains 13 residues.

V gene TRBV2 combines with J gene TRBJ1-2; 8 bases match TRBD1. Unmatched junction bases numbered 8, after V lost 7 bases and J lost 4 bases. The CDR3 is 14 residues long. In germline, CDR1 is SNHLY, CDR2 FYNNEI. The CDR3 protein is CASTLTGGGYGYTF. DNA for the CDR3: TGTGCCAGCACTCTTACAGGGGGGGGCTATGGCTACACCTTC. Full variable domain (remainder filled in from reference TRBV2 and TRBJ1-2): EPEVTQTPSHQVTQMGQEVILRCVPISNHLYFYWYRQILGQKVEFLVSFYNNEISEKSEIFDDQFSVERPDGSNFTLKIRSTKLEDSAMYFCASTLTGGGYGYTFGSGTRLTVV.

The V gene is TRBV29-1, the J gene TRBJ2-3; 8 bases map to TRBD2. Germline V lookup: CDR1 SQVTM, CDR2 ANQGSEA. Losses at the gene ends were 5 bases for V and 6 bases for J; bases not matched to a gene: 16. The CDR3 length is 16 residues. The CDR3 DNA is TGCAGCGTTCCCAGCGTTAGTAGCGGGATAATCGATACGCAGTATTTT. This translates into CSVPSVSSGIIDTQYF.

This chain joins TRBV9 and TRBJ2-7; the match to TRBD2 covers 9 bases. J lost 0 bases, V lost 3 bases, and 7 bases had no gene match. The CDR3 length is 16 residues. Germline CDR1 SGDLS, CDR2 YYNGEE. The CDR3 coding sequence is TGTGCCAGCAGCGAGGGGCCTAGCGGGAACTCCTACGAGCAGTACTTC. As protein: CASSEGPSGNSYEQYF. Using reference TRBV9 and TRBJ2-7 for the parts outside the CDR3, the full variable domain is DSGVTQTPKHLITATGQRVTLRCSPRSGDLSVYWYQQSLDQGLQFLIQYYNGEERAKGNILERFSAQQFPDLHSELNLSSLELGDSALYFCASSEGPSGNSYEQYFGPGTRLTVT.

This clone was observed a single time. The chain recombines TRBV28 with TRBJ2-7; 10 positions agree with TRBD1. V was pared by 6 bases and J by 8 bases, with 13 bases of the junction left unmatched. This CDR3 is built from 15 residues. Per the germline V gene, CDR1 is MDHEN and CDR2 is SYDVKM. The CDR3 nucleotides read TGTGCCAGCAGCTTGCCGGGACAGGGGTTTGGAAAGCAGTACTTC. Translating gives CASSLPGQGFGKQYF.

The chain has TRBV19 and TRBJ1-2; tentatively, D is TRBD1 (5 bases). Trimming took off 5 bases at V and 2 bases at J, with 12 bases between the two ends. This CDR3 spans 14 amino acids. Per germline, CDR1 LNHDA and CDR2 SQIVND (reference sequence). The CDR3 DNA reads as TGTGCCAGTAGTGGGGGAGGGAGGAACTATGGCTACACCTTC. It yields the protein CASSGGGRNYGYTF.

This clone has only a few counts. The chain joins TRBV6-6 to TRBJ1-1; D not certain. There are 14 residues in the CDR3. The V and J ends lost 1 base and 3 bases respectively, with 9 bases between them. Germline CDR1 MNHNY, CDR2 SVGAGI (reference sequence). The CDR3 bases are TGTGCCAGCAGTTACTATGGGGAGGACACTGAAGCTTTCTTT. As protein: CASSYYGEDTEAFF.

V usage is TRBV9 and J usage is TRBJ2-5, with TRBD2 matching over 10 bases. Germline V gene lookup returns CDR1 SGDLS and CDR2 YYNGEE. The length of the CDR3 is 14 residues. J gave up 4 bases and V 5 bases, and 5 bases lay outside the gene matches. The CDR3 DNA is TGTGCCAGCAGTGCTAGCGGGGGAGGAGAGACCCAGTACTTC. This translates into CASSASGGGETQYF.

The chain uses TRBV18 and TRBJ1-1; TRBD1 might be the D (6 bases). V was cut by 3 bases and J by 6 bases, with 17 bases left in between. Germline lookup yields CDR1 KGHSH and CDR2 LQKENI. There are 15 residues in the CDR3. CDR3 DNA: TGTGCCAGCTCACCTTTACAGGGTAGAGGCCCTGAAGCTTTCTTT. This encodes CASSPLQGRGPEAFF.

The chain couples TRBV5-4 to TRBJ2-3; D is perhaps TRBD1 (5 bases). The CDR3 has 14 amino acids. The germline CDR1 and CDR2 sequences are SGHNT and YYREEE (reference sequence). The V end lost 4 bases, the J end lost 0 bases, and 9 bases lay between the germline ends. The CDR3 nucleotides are TGTGCCAGCAGCATAAGACAGAGCACAGATACGCAGTATTTT. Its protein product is CASSIRQSTDTQYF.

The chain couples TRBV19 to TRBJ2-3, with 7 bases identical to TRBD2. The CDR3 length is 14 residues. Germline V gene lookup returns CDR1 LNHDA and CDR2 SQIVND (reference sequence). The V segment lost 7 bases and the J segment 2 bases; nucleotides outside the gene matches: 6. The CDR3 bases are TGTGCCAGTACCCCGACTAGCTCCACAGATACGCAGTATTTT. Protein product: CASTPTSSTDTQYF.

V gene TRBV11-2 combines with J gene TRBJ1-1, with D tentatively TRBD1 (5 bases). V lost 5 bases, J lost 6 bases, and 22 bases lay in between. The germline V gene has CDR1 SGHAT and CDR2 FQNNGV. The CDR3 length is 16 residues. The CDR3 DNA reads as TGTGCCAGCAGCGCCCGAGTTAGGGACTCGGCCGCTGAAGCTTTCTTT. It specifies CASSARVRDSAAEAFF.

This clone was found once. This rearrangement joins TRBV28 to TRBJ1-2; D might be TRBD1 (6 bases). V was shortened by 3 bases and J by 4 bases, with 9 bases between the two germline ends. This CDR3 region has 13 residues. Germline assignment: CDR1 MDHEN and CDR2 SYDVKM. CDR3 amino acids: CASSFPGAYGYTF. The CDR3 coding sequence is TGTGCCAGCAGTTTTCCAGGGGCCTATGGCTACACCTTC.

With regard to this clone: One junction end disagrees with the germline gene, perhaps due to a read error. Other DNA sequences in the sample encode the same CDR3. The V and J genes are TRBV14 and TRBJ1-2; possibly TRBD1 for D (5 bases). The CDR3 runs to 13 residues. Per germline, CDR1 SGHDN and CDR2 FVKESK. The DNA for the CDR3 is TGTGCCAGCAGCCAAGACAGGGCCTATGGCTATACCTTC. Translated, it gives CASSQDRAYGYTF. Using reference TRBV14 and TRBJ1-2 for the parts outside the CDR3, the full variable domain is EAGVTQFPSHSVIEKGQTVTLRCDPISGHDNLYWYRRVMGKEIKFLLHFVKESKQDESGMPNNRFLAERTGGTYSTLKVQPAELEDSGVYFCASSQDRAYGYTFGSGTRLTVV.

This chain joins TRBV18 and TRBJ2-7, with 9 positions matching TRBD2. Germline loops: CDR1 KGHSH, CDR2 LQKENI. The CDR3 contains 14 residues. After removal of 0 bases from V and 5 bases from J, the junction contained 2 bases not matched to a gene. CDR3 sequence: CASSPPTSGDEQYF. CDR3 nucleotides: TGTGCCAGCTCACCACCGACTAGCGGAGACGAGCAGTACTTC.

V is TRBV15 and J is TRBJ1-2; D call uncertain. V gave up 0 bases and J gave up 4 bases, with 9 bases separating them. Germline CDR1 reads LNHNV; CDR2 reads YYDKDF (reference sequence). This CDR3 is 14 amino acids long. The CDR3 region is CATSRDNTIYGYTF. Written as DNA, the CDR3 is TGTGCCACCAGCAGAGATAACACCATCTATGGCTACACCTTC.

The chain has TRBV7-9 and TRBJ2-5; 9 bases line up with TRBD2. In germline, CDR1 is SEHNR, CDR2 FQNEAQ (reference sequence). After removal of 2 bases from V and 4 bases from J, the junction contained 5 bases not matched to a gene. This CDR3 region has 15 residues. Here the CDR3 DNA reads TGTGCCAGCAGCTTACGTAGCGGGGGCCGAGAGACCCAGTACTTC. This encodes CASSLRSGGRETQYF. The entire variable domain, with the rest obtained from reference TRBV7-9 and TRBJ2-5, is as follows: DTGVSQNPRHKITKRGQNVTFRCDPISEHNRLYWYRQTLGQGPEFLTYFQNEAQLEKSRLLSDRFSAERPKGSFSTLEIQRTEQGDSAMYLCASSLRSGGRETQYFGPGTRLLVL.

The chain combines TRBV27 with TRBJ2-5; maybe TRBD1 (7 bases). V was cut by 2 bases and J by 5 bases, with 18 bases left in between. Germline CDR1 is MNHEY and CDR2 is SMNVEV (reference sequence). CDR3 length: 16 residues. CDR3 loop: CASSLTGTAGGETQYF. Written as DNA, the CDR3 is TGTGCCAGCAGTTTAACTGGGACAGCAGGGGGGGAGACCCAGTACTTC.

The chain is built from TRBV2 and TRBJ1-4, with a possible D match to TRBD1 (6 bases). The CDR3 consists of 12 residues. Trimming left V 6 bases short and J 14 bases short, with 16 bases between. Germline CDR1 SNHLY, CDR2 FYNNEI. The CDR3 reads CASSADSEGLFF. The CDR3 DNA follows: TGTGCCAGCAGCGCGGACAGCGAAGGGCTGTTTTTT.